This TCR beta chain was retrieved from a study of beta chain features in type 1 diabetes. Purity above 95% was achieved in all sorted populations. V was shortened by 1 base and J by 5 bases, with 9 bases between the two germline ends. The CDR3 loop spans 14 amino acids. Germline-derived CDR1 and CDR2 are SGHVS and FNYEAQ. All of the isolated RNA was reverse transcribed, so expressed TCRB transcripts were sequenced. Naive, central memory and regulatory T cell samples produced a mean of about 3.4 million reads. Using immunoSEQ multiplex PCR, the repertoire was profiled, and TCRdb retains in-frame clones only, with some absent. The data show roughly 230,000 clones, with over 8.5% seen just once and about 0.037% held by the top ten.

The receptor comes from a woman younger than 35 in good health. The chain recombines TRBV7-6 with TRBJ2-1; no clear D gene. Material for sequencing was naive CD4+ T cells from blood. The CDR3 DNA sequence: TGTGCCAGCAGCTTAGTTGGCCCAAACAATGAGCAGTTCTTC. Translating gives CASSLVGPNNEQFF.